Listed below are T cell receptor beta chains from one sample, sequenced in a study of blood T cell repertoires in COVID-19. Clones were sequenced by immunoSEQ multiplex PCR, and TCRdb holds only the in-frame ones, with some missing. The data contain 210,000 or so clones, around 90% of them seen just once; the ten biggest clones take up less than 0.7%. Sequenced: peripheral blood. These receptors came from a man in his fifties or sixties with acute or convalescent COVID-19. CDR3s include the opening cysteine and the closing phenylalanine or tryptophan. Each record gives: CDR3 protein, CDR3 DNA, CDR3 length, D gene, clone size, J gene, V gene. D genes are given only for firm matches. The listing skips clone size in some rows; elsewhere it reads once, few, many or a size class.

CDR3aa: CSAMAQTQYF; CDR3nt: TGCAGTGCCATGGCACAGACCCAGTACTTC; len: 10; d_gene: -; abundance: -; j_gene: TRBJ2-5; v_gene: TRBV20-1
CDR3aa: CASMRAGQGRQPQHF; CDR3nt: TGTGCCAGCATGAGGGCCGGACAGGGACGTCAGCCCCAGCATTTT; len: 15; d_gene: TRBD1; abundance: -; j_gene: TRBJ1-5; v_gene: TRBV28
CDR3aa: CSVESSGGITSTDTQYF; CDR3nt: TGCAGCGTTGAAAGTAGCGGGGGGATAACTAGCACAGATACGCAGTATTTT; len: 17; d_gene: TRBD2; abundance: -; j_gene: TRBJ2-3; v_gene: TRBV29-1
CDR3aa: CASSVVLQGSEQFF; CDR3nt: TGTGCCAGCAGCGTAGTTCTACAGGGTAGTGAGCAGTTCTTC; len: 14; d_gene: -; abundance: -; j_gene: TRBJ2-1; v_gene: TRBV9
CDR3aa: CASSTHGLAGSSTDTQYF; CDR3nt: TGTGCCAGCAGCACCCATGGACTAGCGGGCTCTAGCACAGATACGCAGTATTTT; len: 18; d_gene: -; abundance: -; j_gene: TRBJ2-3; v_gene: TRBV21-1
CDR3aa: CASSLAYGGEDGYTF; CDR3nt: TGTGCCAGCAGCTTAGCTTATGGGGGCGAGGATGGCTACACCTTC; len: 15; d_gene: -; abundance: -; j_gene: TRBJ1-2; v_gene: TRBV7-9
CDR3aa: CASSSSGTSGISDTQYF; CDR3nt: TGTGCCAGCAGCTCCTCCGGGACTAGCGGCATCTCAGATACGCAGTATTTT; len: 17; d_gene: TRBD2; abundance: -; j_gene: TRBJ2-3; v_gene: TRBV7-9
CDR3aa: CASRTGGLDTQYF; CDR3nt: TGTGCCAGCAGAACAGGGGGCTTGGATACGCAGTATTTT; len: 13; d_gene: TRBD1; abundance: -; j_gene: TRBJ2-3; v_gene: TRBV28
CDR3aa: CASSWGGPEAFF; CDR3nt: TGTGCCAGTAGTTGGGGGGGTCCTGAAGCTTTCTTT; len: 12; d_gene: -; abundance: -; j_gene: TRBJ1-1; v_gene: TRBV19
CDR3aa: CASQGTQNTEAFF; CDR3nt: TGTGCCAGTCAGGGGACACAGAACACTGAAGCTTTCTTT; len: 13; d_gene: -; abundance: -; j_gene: TRBJ1-1; v_gene: TRBV10-3
CDR3aa: CASSVVGGFTEAFF; CDR3nt: TGTGCCAGCAGCGTAGTCGGGGGTTTCACTGAAGCTTTCTTT; len: 14; d_gene: -; abundance: -; j_gene: TRBJ1-1; v_gene: TRBV9
CDR3aa: CASSVGGIAGTYEQYF; CDR3nt: TGTGCCAGCAGCGTAGGGGGAATAGCGGGAACCTACGAGCAGTACTTC; len: 16; d_gene: TRBD2; abundance: -; j_gene: TRBJ2-7; v_gene: TRBV9
CDR3aa: CASSLLSGRRIYNEQFF; CDR3nt: TGTGCCAGCAGCCTTCTTAGCGGGAGAAGGATCTACAATGAGCAGTTCTTC; len: 17; d_gene: TRBD2; abundance: -; j_gene: TRBJ2-1; v_gene: TRBV3-1/TRBV3-2
CDR3aa: CASRVAGASTDTQYF; CDR3nt: TGTGCCAGTAGAGTCGCGGGAGCTAGCACAGATACGCAGTATTTT; len: 15; d_gene: TRBD2; abundance: -; j_gene: TRBJ2-3; v_gene: TRBV5-8
CDR3aa: CASSLAGQFDTQYF; CDR3nt: TGCGCCAGCAGCTTGGCGGGTCAGTTTGATACGCAGTATTTT; len: 14; d_gene: -; abundance: once; j_gene: TRBJ2-3; v_gene: TRBV5-1
CDR3aa: CASSAGNSNYGYTF; CDR3nt: TGTGCCAGCAGTGCAGGAAACTCTAACTATGGCTACACCTTC; len: 14; d_gene: -; abundance: -; j_gene: TRBJ1-2; v_gene: TRBV28
CDR3aa: CASSQKLLTGGTDTQYF; CDR3nt: TGCGCCAGCAGCCAAAAACTGTTGACAGGGGGGACAGATACGCAGTATTTT; len: 17; d_gene: TRBD1; abundance: -; j_gene: TRBJ2-3; v_gene: TRBV4-1
CDR3aa: CASSISARGYYYGYTF; CDR3nt: TGTGCCAGTAGTATTTCGGCCCGGGGTTATTATTATGGCTACACCTTC; len: 16; d_gene: -; abundance: few; j_gene: TRBJ1-2; v_gene: TRBV19
CDR3aa: CASSLGQGTEAFF; CDR3nt: TGTGCCAGCAGTTTGGGACAGGGGACTGAAGCTTTCTTT; len: 13; d_gene: TRBD1; abundance: -; j_gene: TRBJ1-1; v_gene: TRBV12-3/TRBV12-4
CDR3aa: CASSVTGDSNQPQHF; CDR3nt: TGTGCCAGCAGCGTCACAGGGGATAGCAATCAGCCCCAGCATTTT; len: 15; d_gene: TRBD1; abundance: once; j_gene: TRBJ1-5; v_gene: TRBV9
CDR3aa: CAWSVEGIQYF; CDR3nt: TGTGCCTGGAGTGTCGAGGGCATTCAGTACTTC; len: 11; d_gene: -; abundance: -; j_gene: TRBJ2-4; v_gene: TRBV30
CDR3aa: CASSRTGPGELFF; CDR3nt: TGTGCCAGCAGCCGAACTGGTCCCGGGGAGCTGTTTTTT; len: 13; d_gene: -; abundance: -; j_gene: TRBJ2-2; v_gene: TRBV7-3
CDR3aa: CATSDSPNNEQFF; CDR3nt: TGTGCCACCAGTGATTCCCCAAACAATGAGCAGTTCTTC; len: 13; d_gene: -; abundance: -; j_gene: TRBJ2-1; v_gene: TRBV24-1
CDR3aa: CASSRDRAYEQYF; CDR3nt: TGTGCCAGCAGTAGGGACAGGGCCTACGAGCAGTACTTC; len: 13; d_gene: TRBD1; abundance: -; j_gene: TRBJ2-7; v_gene: TRBV2
CDR3aa: CSVAPGDYGYTF; CDR3nt: TGCAGCGTTGCCCCGGGGGACTATGGCTACACCTTC; len: 12; d_gene: -; abundance: -; j_gene: TRBJ1-2; v_gene: TRBV29-1
CDR3aa: CASGLGIQANYGYTF; CDR3nt: TGTGCCAGTGGTCTGGGGATACAGGCAAACTATGGCTACACCTTC; len: 15; d_gene: -; abundance: -; j_gene: TRBJ1-2; v_gene: TRBV19
CDR3aa: CASSLVGQSWGETQYF; CDR3nt: TGTGCCAGCAGCTTAGTGGGACAGTCATGGGGCGAGACCCAGTACTTC; len: 16; d_gene: TRBD1; abundance: -; j_gene: TRBJ2-5; v_gene: TRBV7-2
CDR3aa: CATHSGTTDTQYF; CDR3nt: TGTGCCACCCATAGCGGGACGACAGATACGCAGTATTTT; len: 13; d_gene: TRBD2; abundance: -; j_gene: TRBJ2-3; v_gene: TRBV6-5
CDR3aa: CASSQNAGGGYGYTF; CDR3nt: TGTGCCAGCAGCCAAAACGCAGGGGGCGGCTATGGCTACACCTTC; len: 15; d_gene: TRBD1; abundance: -; j_gene: TRBJ1-2; v_gene: TRBV14